A single T cell receptor (beta chain) is shown here with its context. Cohort assignment relied on participant-reported clinical history. The record originates from a study of blood T cell repertoires in COVID-19. Study overall: The samples span acute and convalescent COVID-19 from the United States, Italy and Spain.

Authors' analysis steps: Amplified reference gene primers provided the basis for estimating nucleated cell counts. Some clones are missing from TCRdb's copy, which holds only in-frame ones; the method was immunoSEQ multiplex PCR. V and J calls plus clone size are reproduced from that table; the DNA served to infer D and trimming. The sample includes some 190,000 clones, around 87% of them seen just once. The CDR3 runs 15 residues. The germline V gene encodes CDR1 SEHNR and CDR2 FQNEAQ (reference sequence). Trimming removed 5 bases at V and 4 bases at J, with 17 bases between. The TCR sequence derives from a woman in her forties in a cohort exposed to, infected with or recovered from COVID-19 (not recorded which). The chain is built from TRBV7-9 and TRBJ1-1, with D possibly TRBD1 on 5 matching bases. Input material: PBMCs or T cells enriched from blood (not recorded which). The CDR3 DNA reads as TGTGCCAGCAGCCAAGGAGGGGAGGGGAGCACTGAAGCTTTCTTT. This gives the protein CASSQGGEGSTEAFF.